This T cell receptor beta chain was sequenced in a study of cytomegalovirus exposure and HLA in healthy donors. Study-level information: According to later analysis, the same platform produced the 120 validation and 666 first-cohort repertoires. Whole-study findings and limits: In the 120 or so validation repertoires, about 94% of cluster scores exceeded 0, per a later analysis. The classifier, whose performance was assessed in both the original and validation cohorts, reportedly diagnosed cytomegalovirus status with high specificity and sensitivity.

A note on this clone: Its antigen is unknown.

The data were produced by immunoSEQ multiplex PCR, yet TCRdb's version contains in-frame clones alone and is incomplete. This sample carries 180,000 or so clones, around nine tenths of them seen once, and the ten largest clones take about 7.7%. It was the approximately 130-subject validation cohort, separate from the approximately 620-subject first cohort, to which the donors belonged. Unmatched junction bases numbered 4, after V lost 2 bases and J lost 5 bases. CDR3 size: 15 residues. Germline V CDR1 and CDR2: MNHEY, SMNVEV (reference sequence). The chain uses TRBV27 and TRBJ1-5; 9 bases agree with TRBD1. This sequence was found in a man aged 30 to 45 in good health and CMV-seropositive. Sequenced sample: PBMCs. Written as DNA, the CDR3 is TGTGCCAGCAGTTTAACAGGGGGCTTCGATCAGCCCCAGCATTTT. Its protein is CASSLTGGFDQPQHF.